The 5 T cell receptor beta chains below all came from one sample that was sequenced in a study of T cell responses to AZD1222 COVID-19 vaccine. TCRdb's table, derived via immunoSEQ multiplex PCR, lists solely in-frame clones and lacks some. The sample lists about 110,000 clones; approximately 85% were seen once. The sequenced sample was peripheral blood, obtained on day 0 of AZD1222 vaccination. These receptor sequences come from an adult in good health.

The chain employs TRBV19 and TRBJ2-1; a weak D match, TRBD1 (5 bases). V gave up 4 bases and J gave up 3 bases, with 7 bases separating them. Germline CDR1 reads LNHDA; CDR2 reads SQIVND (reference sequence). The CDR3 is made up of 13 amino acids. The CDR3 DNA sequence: TGTGCCAGTAGTACAGACAGCTACAATGAGCAGTTCTTC. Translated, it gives CASSTDSYNEQFF.

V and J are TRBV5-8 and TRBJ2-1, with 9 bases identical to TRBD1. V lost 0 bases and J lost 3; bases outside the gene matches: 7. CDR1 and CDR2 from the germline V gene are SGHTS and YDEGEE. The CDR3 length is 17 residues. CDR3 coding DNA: TGTGCCAGCAGCTTGGTCACAGGGGGCGCGGGCTACAATGAGCAGTTCTTC. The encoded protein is CASSLVTGGAGYNEQFF.

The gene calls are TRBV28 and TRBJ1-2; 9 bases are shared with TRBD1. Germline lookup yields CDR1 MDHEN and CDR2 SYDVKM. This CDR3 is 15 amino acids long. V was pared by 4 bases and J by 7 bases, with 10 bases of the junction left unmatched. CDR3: CASSSRGDRVGGYTF. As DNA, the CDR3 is TGTGCCAGCAGTTCAAGGGGGGACAGGGTCGGTGGCTACACCTTC.

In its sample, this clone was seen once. The CDR3 DNA reads as TGTGCCAGCAGCTTAGGTTACTATGGCTACACCTTC. Its translation is CASSLGYYGYTF. The chain combines TRBV7-2 with TRBJ1-2, with D unresolved. Deletions cut 1 base from V and 3 bases from J, with 3 bases between. This CDR3 has 12 residues. The germline gives CDR1 SGHTA, CDR2 FQGNSA.

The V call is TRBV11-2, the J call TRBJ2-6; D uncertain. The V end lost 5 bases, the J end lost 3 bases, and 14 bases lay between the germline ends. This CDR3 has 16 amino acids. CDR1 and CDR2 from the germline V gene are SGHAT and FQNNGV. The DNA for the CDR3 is TGTGCCAGCAGCCCCTCTTACAAAGGTGGGGCCAACGTCCTGACTTTC. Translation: CASSPSYKGGANVLTF.